Listed below are T cell receptor beta chains from one sample, sequenced in a study of blood T cell repertoires in COVID-19. Profiling relied on immunoSEQ multiplex PCR, and the TCRdb table lists in-frame clones only, not all of them. In the table there are roughly 570,000 clones, roughly 89% of which are singletons. Sequencing input: peripheral blood. These receptors originate from a woman between 45 and 65 years old with COVID-19, enrolled during active disease. Both conserved end residues are part of each CDR3. A D gene is named only where the DNA matches it firmly. The listing skips clone size in some rows; elsewhere it reads once, few, many or a size class.

TRBV30	TRBJ1-4	few	-	TGTGCCTGGAGTGAGGGGGATTATGAAAAACTGTTTTTT	CAWSEGDYEKLFF
TRBV5-1	TRBJ2-3	once	-	TGCGCCAGCAGCTTGCTTCAGGGCACAGATACGCAGTATTTT	CASSLLQGTDTQYF
TRBV30	TRBJ1-2	-	-	TGTGCCTGGAGTGAGGGGGGGGATGGCTACACCTTC	CAWSEGGDGYTF
TRBV7-2	TRBJ2-5	-	TRBD2	TGTGCCAGCAGTAAGACTAGCGGGGATCCCGGGGAGACCCAGTACTTC	CASSKTSGDPGETQYF
TRBV19	TRBJ2-3	-	TRBD2	TGTGCCAGTAACCCGTTAGCGGGGGGACCGGGTACGCAGTATTTT	CASNPLAGGPGTQYF
TRBV19	TRBJ1-5	-	TRBD1	TGTGCCAGTAGCACTATGGGGACAGCACTAATCGGAAATCAGCCCCAGCATTTT	CASSTMGTALIGNQPQHF
TRBV5-1	TRBJ1-1	-	TRBD1	TGCGCCAGCAGCTCGATACAGGGGGGGACTGAAGCTTTCTTT	CASSSIQGGTEAFF
TRBV7-9	TRBJ1-2	-	TRBD1	TGTGCCAGCAATAGGGACAGGGTGCATGGCTACACCTTC	CASNRDRVHGYTF
TRBV7-8	TRBJ2-5	-	-	TGTGCCAGCAGCTTAGGAAGGGCAGGGGTGGAGACCCAGTACTTC	CASSLGRAGVETQYF
TRBV6-5	TRBJ1-2	-	-	TGTGCCAGCACCCCGGGACATCTTAACTATGGCTACACCTTC	CASTPGHLNYGYTF
TRBV6-1	TRBJ1-3	-	-	TGTGCCAGCAGTGACCCGGGACACCCTGCCTCTGGAAACACCATATATTTT	CASSDPGHPASGNTIYF
TRBV5-1	TRBJ2-3	-	-	TGCGCCAGCAGCTTGGGACAGTTCGGAACAGATACGCAGTATTTT	CASSLGQFGTDTQYF
TRBV6-5	TRBJ1-4	-	TRBD1	TGTGCCAGCAGTTGGGGACAGCCCCTCCTCTCTGAAAAACTGTTTTTT	CASSWGQPLLSEKLFF
TRBV7-9	TRBJ1-2	-	TRBD1	TGTGCCAGCAGCTTAGAGTCGACAGGGTATGGCTACACCTTC	CASSLESTGYGYTF
TRBV5-4	TRBJ2-3	-	TRBD2	TGTGCCAGCAGCTCCGGGACTAGCGGGGGCACAGATACGCAGTATTTT	CASSSGTSGGTDTQYF
TRBV7-9	TRBJ2-7	-	TRBD1	TGTGCCAGCAGCCCTGGACAGGCTGTCTCCTACGAGCAGTACTTC	CASSPGQAVSYEQYF
TRBV21-1	TRBJ2-1	-	-	TGTGCCAGCAGCTCGAGACCAGGGGGGACCAACAATGAGCAGTTCTTC	CASSSRPGGTNNEQFF
TRBV18	TRBJ2-7	-	TRBD1	TGTGCCAGCTCACCATCGGGACAGGGGGAGTACGAGCAGTACTTC	CASSPSGQGEYEQYF
TRBV27	TRBJ2-3	-	TRBD2	TGTGCCAGCAGAAGTGCCGGGGCGGGGGGGCGGAATACGCAGTATTTT	CASRSAGAGGRNTQYF
TRBV12-3/TRBV12-4	TRBJ2-3	-	-	TGTGCCAGCAGTCTTCTAGCTGATACGCAGTATTTT	CASSLLADTQYF
TRBV9	TRBJ1-1	-	-	TGTGCCAGCAGCGTAGCTCCCTCTATGAACACTGAAGCTTTCTTT	CASSVAPSMNTEAFF
TRBV5-1	TRBJ1-1	-	TRBD1	TGCGCCAGCAGTAAGGGGGCCGCCGGAAACACTGAAGCTTTCTTT	CASSKGAAGNTEAFF
TRBV28	TRBJ1-1	-	-	TGTGCCAGCAGTCGCGGACAGCTTGAAGCTTTCTTT	CASSRGQLEAFF
TRBV5-6	TRBJ2-2	-	-	TGTGCCAGCAGCTCGAGGCGGACTGGGGTATTTAAGGAGCTGTTTTTT	CASSSRRTGVFKELFF
TRBV2	TRBJ1-2	-	-	TGTGCCAGCAGGGTCCGGGACACCTATGGCTACACCTTC	CASRVRDTYGYTF
TRBV19	TRBJ1-5	-	TRBD1	TGTGCCACCACTACCGGGACAGCGGTCGATCAGCCCCAGCATTTT	CATTTGTAVDQPQHF
TRBV6-6	TRBJ1-1	-	TRBD1	TGTGCCAGCAGGGGACAGGGGAGAAACACTGAAGCTTTCTTT	CASRGQGRNTEAFF
TRBV6-2/TRBV6-3	TRBJ2-3	-	TRBD2	TGTGCCAGCAGTTACCCGACTAGGGGGACTAGGACCAGAAATACGCAGTATTTT	CASSYPTRGTRTRNTQYF
TRBV25-1	TRBJ2-7	-	TRBD1	TGTGCCAGCAGTAGGACAGGCTACGAGCAGTACTTC	CASSRTGYEQYF
TRBV2	TRBJ2-1	-	-	TGTGCCAGCAGTGTCTCGACTGTCTACAATGAGCAGTTCTTC	CASSVSTVYNEQFF
TRBV25-1	TRBJ1-4	-	TRBD1	TGTGCCAGCAGTGACGGAGAGGGGGCGAGGGTTGAAAAACTGTTTTTT	CASSDGEGARVEKLFF
TRBV28	TRBJ1-2	-	-	TGTGCCAGCACGGCGGCCGGATATGGCTACACCTTC	CASTAAGYGYTF
TRBV5-1	TRBJ2-3	-	TRBD2	TGCGCCAGCAGCTTGATGACAGCGGGGGTTGGAGATACGCAGTATTTT	CASSLMTAGVGDTQYF
TRBV18	TRBJ2-1	few	-	TGTGCCAGCTCACCACCGGGGAGAGGTGAGCAGTTCTTC	CASSPPGRGEQFF
TRBV7-8	TRBJ1-1	-	-	TGTGCCAGCAGCCAAGAGCACAGTTTGAACACTGAAGCTTTCTTT	CASSQEHSLNTEAFF
TRBV7-9	TRBJ2-7	-	TRBD1	TGTGCCAGCAGCTTCGACAGGGCCGAGCAGTACTTC	CASSFDRAEQYF
TRBV11-2	TRBJ2-7	-	-	TGTGCCAGCAGTACCCCCAGCAGGGCCTACGAGCAGTACTTC	CASSTPSRAYEQYF